This T cell receptor beta chain was obtained from a study of T cell responses to AZD1222 COVID-19 vaccine. Note on this clone: Its antigen is undetermined.

Trimming cost V 3 bases and J 0 bases; bases outside gene matches: 3. CDR1 and CDR2 from the germline V gene are ENHRY and SYGVKD. This CDR3 contains 17 residues. Study results and caveats: After two AZD1222 doses, spike-specific TCR breadth and depth rose versus day 0. Just a handful of AZD1222 recipients tested seropositive at baseline.

Repertoires were generated with immunoSEQ multiplex PCR, while TCRdb's copy carries only in-frame clones and drops some. The profile covers 120,000 to 150,000 clones, with around 93% appearing a single time and around 3.8% taken by the ten largest. Material: peripheral blood, obtained 28 days after the second AZD1222 dose. This sequence was found in an adult who received the AZD1222 COVID-19 vaccine. This rearrangement joins TRBV10-3 to TRBJ2-3; 13 nucleotides line up with TRBD2. The CDR3 spells CAISDPTSGRSTDTQYF. For the CDR3, the DNA is TGTGCCATCAGTGACCCGACTAGCGGGAGGAGCACAGATACGCAGTATTTT.